This T cell receptor (beta chain) stems from a study of blood T cell repertoires in COVID-19. Study summary: Both acute and convalescent COVID-19 samples were obtained from the United States, Italy and Spain. PBMCs, B-cell-depleted T cells, or T cells were the source of the cDNA or gDNA that made up the material.

In the authors' workflow: Estimated nucleated cell counts came from reference gene primer amplification. Only in-frame clones appear in the TCRdb table, and some are missing; sequencing was by immunoSEQ multiplex PCR. V, J and clone size are those of that table, while D and trimming were read from the DNA. The data contain more than 150,000 clones, 81% of them singletons. CDR3 length: 16 amino acids. V gave up 5 bases and J gave up 8 bases; unmatched junction bases: 12. Germline CDR1 and CDR2: SNHLY and FYNNEI. Seattle patients were enrolled during active infection and followed longitudinally. The V and J genes are TRBV2 and TRBJ1-1, with TRBD1 matching over 12 bases. The sequence came from an elderly woman with COVID-19, enrolled during active disease. The sequenced sample consisted of peripheral blood. The CDR3 protein is CASSTSGTGGNKEAFF. The CDR3 bases are TGTGCCAGCAGTACGTCCGGGACAGGGGGCAACAAAGAAGCTTTCTTT.